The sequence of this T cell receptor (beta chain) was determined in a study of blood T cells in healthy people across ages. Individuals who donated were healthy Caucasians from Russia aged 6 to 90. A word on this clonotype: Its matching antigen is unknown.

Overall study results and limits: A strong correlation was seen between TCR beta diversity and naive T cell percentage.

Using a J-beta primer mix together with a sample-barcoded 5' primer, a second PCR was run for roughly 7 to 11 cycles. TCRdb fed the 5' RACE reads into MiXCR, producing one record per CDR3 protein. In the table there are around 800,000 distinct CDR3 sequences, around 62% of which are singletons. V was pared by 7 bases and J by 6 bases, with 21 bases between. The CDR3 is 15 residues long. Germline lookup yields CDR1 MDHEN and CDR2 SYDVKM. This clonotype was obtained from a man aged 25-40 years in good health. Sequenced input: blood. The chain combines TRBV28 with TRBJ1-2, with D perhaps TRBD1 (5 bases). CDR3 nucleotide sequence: TGTGCCAGCACCAAAGGGGACCGAAAAAGGGATGGCTACACCTTC. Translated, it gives CASTKGDRKRDGYTF.